A single sample gave rise to the 2 T cell receptor beta chains below, sequenced in a study of shared clonotypes between healthy human individuals. Assay used: immunoSEQ multiplex PCR; TCRdb lists only in-frame clones, some missing. The table lists roughly 2,500,000 clones, 90% to 95% of them singletons. Sequenced input: naive CD4+ T cells from PBMCs. Sample subset: CD45RA+ positively selected. These receptors all come from a man in his late teens or twenties in good health. Some clones in this sample may be carry-over from other donors' samples.

Turning to this clone: Additional DNA sequences in this sample encode the identical CDR3. This chain links TRBV6-5 with TRBJ2-7; tentative D call: TRBD1 (6 bases). The germline CDR1 and CDR2 sequences are MNHEY and SVGAGI. V was trimmed by 6 bases and J by 1 base, leaving 10 bases between them. This CDR3 comprises 13 residues. For the CDR3, the DNA is TGTGCCAGCAGAACTACAGGGTCCTACGAGCAGTACTTC. It codes for CASRTTGSYEQYF.

The chain's CDR3 is CASSLAPAGGNSGELFF. The CDR3 region has the DNA TGTGCCAGCAGCTTGGCTCCAGCGGGAGGGAATTCCGGGGAGCTGTTTTTT. V usage is TRBV5-4 and J usage is TRBJ2-2, with 10 bases that match TRBD2. The V segment lost 0 bases and the J segment 6 bases; nucleotides outside the gene matches: 8. Germline assignment: CDR1 SGHNT and CDR2 YYREEE (reference sequence). The length of the CDR3 is 17 residues.